The text below deals with one TCR beta chain. Its antigen is undetermined. CDR3 length: 13 amino acids. From germline, CDR1 is MNHEY and CDR2 SVGAGI. With UMI labels, 5' RACE was used to prepare the TRB cDNA libraries. TCRdb reworked the 5' RACE reads into one entry per CDR3 protein, no DNA. Its table records about 110,000 distinct CDR3 sequences. The data belong to a study of CXCR3-negative and CXCR3-positive naive CD8 T cells. The study, taken as a whole, reports: TRB CDR3 properties were used to infer TCR strength, and surface CD5 was comparable between naive subsets. Relative to CXCR3-negative naive cells, CXCR3-positive naive cells had more hydrophobic TRB CDR3s. High diversity, comparable across both naive subsets, contrasted with much lower diversity in memory CD8+ cells. For naive cells, CXCR3-negative and CXCR3-positive subsets had similar TRBV-TRBJ usage; for memory cells, usage differed.

The clonotype was recovered from a human donor in good health. Some clones in this sample may be carry-over from other donors' samples. The V call is TRBV6-5, the J call TRBJ1-6; TCRdb outputs TRBD1, but without DNA this stays unchecked. The sequenced material came from naive CXCR3+ CD8+ T cells from blood. Stated subset: CD45RO-CCR7+CD27+CD95- naive CD8+ T cells expressing CXCR3 (TNR3+). This CDR3 reads CASSTGPLSPLHF.